This TCR beta chain came from a study of T cells in Graves' hyperthyroidism and ophthalmopathy. Fresh peripheral blood, 10 ml, yielded the PBMCs. The source material, RNA transcripts, was used to amplify TCR beta CDR3 regions. Using the HTBI primer set, a first-round RT-PCR was run on the TCR CDR3. TCRdb independently ran MiXCR on the multiplex PCR reads; one entry per CDR3 protein. The sample yields 350,000 or so distinct CDR3 sequences, around 20% seen once. Germline CDR1 is LNHDA and CDR2 is SQIVND (reference sequence). The V gene end was trimmed by 5 bases and the J gene end by 8 bases; junction bases not matched to a gene: 13. This CDR3 region has 16 residues.

What was sequenced was blood. The J gene is TRBJ2-1, the V gene TRBV19; 9 bases fit TRBD2. The TCR sequence derives from a woman in her fifties or sixties with Graves' hyperthyroidism. The CDR3 region is CASSSQGLAPVDEQFF. The CDR3 nucleotides are TGTGCCAGTAGTTCGCAGGGACTAGCCCCCGTCGATGAGCAGTTCTTC.